The present T cell receptor beta chain was sequenced within a study of blood T cell repertoires in COVID-19. This clone was detected a few times. CDR1 SEHNR and CDR2 FQNEAQ come from the germline V gene (reference sequence). J lost 3 bases, V lost 2 bases, and 4 bases had no gene match. CDR3 length: 16 amino acids. Assay used: immunoSEQ multiplex PCR; TCRdb lists only in-frame clones, some missing. This table has around 180,000 clones, over 70% appearing once. The sequence was collected from a man in his fifties or sixties with active or convalescent COVID-19. The chain combines TRBV7-9 with TRBJ2-2, with TRBD2 identical over 9 bases. Sequencing used peripheral blood. CDR3 coding DNA: TGTGCCAGCAGCTTATTTGCGGGAGGGGACACCGGGGAGCTGTTTTTT. It specifies CASSLFAGGDTGELFF.